This is a list of T cell receptor beta chains from one sample in a study of cytomegalovirus exposure and HLA in healthy donors. Profiled with immunoSEQ multiplex PCR; TCRdb holds only in-frame clones, not every one. Among some 150,000 clones listed, roughly 80% were seen once. Sequencing was done on a sample of PBMCs. The source of these receptors is a female donor in good health and CMV-seronegative. Both conserved end residues are part of each CDR3. Fields, in order: J gene, V gene, D gene, clone size, CDR3 protein, CDR3 DNA. D genes are given only for firm matches. Where a row states a size, it is once, few, many or the class of an expanded clone; other rows omit it.

J: TRBJ1-1
V: TRBV29-1
D: TRBD1
size: .
CDR3: CSVEDAGGVAEAFF
DNA: TGCAGCGTTGAAGATGCAGGGGGCGTTGCTGAAGCTTTCTTT

J: TRBJ2-2
V: TRBV5-5
D: TRBD1
size: .
CDR3: CASSFGQGMGRTGELFF
DNA: TGTGCCAGCAGCTTTGGACAGGGGATGGGGAGGACCGGGGAGCTGTTTTTT

J: TRBJ2-1
V: TRBV7-6
D: TRBD2
size: .
CDR3: CASSLGLAGTEQFF
DNA: TGTGCCAGCAGCTTAGGACTAGCGGGAACGGAGCAGTTCTTC

J: TRBJ1-5
V: TRBV6-1
D: TRBD1
size: .
CDR3: CASSGSGQGVQPQHF
DNA: TGTGCCAGCAGCGGATCCGGACAGGGGGTCCAGCCCCAGCATTTT

J: TRBJ1-1
V: TRBV11-2
D: TRBD1
size: .
CDR3: CASSLVGTENSEAFF
DNA: TGTGCCAGCAGCTTAGTAGGGACAGAAAATTCAGAAGCTTTCTTT

J: TRBJ2-7
V: TRBV21-1
D: .
size: .
CDR3: CASSKEATSYEQYF
DNA: TGTGCCAGCAGCAAAGAGGCGACTTCCTACGAGCAGTACTTC

J: TRBJ2-5
V: TRBV15
D: .
size: .
CDR3: CATSRESEETQYF
DNA: TGTGCCACCAGCAGAGAATCTGAAGAGACCCAGTACTTC

J: TRBJ2-1
V: TRBV2
D: .
size: .
CDR3: CASSGGAGYFQFF
DNA: TGTGCCAGCAGTGGGGGAGCGGGCTATTTTCAGTTCTTC

J: TRBJ2-5
V: TRBV6-1
D: .
size: .
CDR3: CASSAFPRETQYF
DNA: TGTGCCAGCAGTGCTTTCCCCCGGGAGACCCAGTACTTC

J: TRBJ2-7
V: TRBV30
D: TRBD2
size: .
CDR3: CAWSVLRGAYEQYF
DNA: TGTGCCTGGAGTGTACTTCGGGGGGCCTACGAGCAGTACTTC

J: TRBJ1-5
V: TRBV30
D: .
size: .
CDR3: CAWSEGWMGNQPQHF
DNA: TGTGCCTGGAGCGAGGGTTGGATGGGCAATCAGCCCCAGCATTTT

J: TRBJ1-1
V: TRBV4-1
D: .
size: .
CDR3: CASSQGPGNTEAFF
DNA: TGCGCCAGCAGCCAAGGTCCGGGAAACACTGAAGCTTTCTTT

J: TRBJ1-3
V: TRBV27
D: .
size: once
CDR3: CASRLGQFSGNTIYF
DNA: TGTGCCAGCAGATTGGGGCAGTTCTCTGGAAACACCATATATTTT

J: TRBJ1-1
V: TRBV27
D: .
size: .
CDR3: CASSDHRVRTEAFF
DNA: TGTGCCAGCAGTGACCACAGGGTGCGAACTGAAGCTTTCTTT

J: TRBJ2-3
V: TRBV7-9
D: .
size: .
CDR3: CASSLDSPSSTDTQYF
DNA: TGTGCCAGCAGCTTAGACTCACCTTCTAGCACAGATACGCAGTATTTT

J: TRBJ1-2
V: TRBV9
D: .
size: few
CDR3: CASTPNDSPNYGYTF
DNA: TGTGCCAGCACCCCGAACGACTCCCCCAACTATGGCTACACCTTC

J: TRBJ2-7
V: TRBV10-2
D: TRBD1
size: once
CDR3: CASSESMLAGGNYEQYF
DNA: TGCGCCAGCAGTGAGTCGATGTTGGCAGGGGGAAACTACGAGCAGTACTTC

J: TRBJ2-7
V: TRBV4-1
D: TRBD2
size: .
CDR3: CASSQDTLSRAGVVEQYF
DNA: TGCGCCAGCAGCCAAGATACCCTCTCTAGAGCGGGAGTAGTCGAGCAGTACTTC

J: TRBJ1-5
V: TRBV19
D: .
size: .
CDR3: CASTTRNKGHNWGSRDNQPQHF
DNA: TGTGCCAGTACTACAAGAAATAAGGGACATAACTGGGGATCTCGGGATAATCAGCCCCAGCATTTT

J: TRBJ1-4
V: TRBV15
D: TRBD1
size: .
CDR3: CATSRADRGAEKLFF
DNA: TGTGCCACCAGCAGGGCTGACAGGGGGGCTGAAAAACTGTTTTTT

J: TRBJ1-5
V: TRBV6-5
D: TRBD1
size: .
CDR3: CASRRGGGQPQHF
DNA: TGTGCCAGCAGACGAGGGGGCGGTCAGCCCCAGCATTTT

J: TRBJ2-2
V: TRBV5-1
D: TRBD1
size: .
CDR3: CASSLRTGVGTGELFF
DNA: TGCGCCAGCAGCTTACGGACAGGGGTGGGCACCGGGGAGCTGTTTTTT

J: TRBJ2-7
V: TRBV6-5
D: .
size: .
CDR3: CASSSWWGSEQYF
DNA: TGTGCCAGCAGCTCATGGTGGGGCTCCGAGCAGTACTTC

J: TRBJ1-5
V: TRBV19
D: .
size: .
CDR3: CASSKGRTPAEVGPQHF
DNA: TGTGCCAGTAGTAAAGGGAGAACGCCGGCGGAGGTGGGGCCCCAGCATTTT

J: TRBJ1-4
V: TRBV5-1
D: TRBD1
size: .
CDR3: CASSWRQGAREKLFF
DNA: TGCGCCAGCAGCTGGCGACAGGGGGCCCGGGAAAAACTGTTTTTT

J: TRBJ2-7
V: TRBV23-1
D: TRBD1
size: .
CDR3: CASSQSRGDREKYEQYF
DNA: TGCGCCAGCAGTCAATCGAGGGGGGACAGGGAAAAGTACGAGCAGTACTTC

J: TRBJ1-4
V: TRBV27
D: .
size: .
CDR3: CASSLGRGREKLFF
DNA: TGTGCCAGCAGTTTAGGGAGGGGAAGGGAAAAACTGTTTTTT

J: TRBJ1-4
V: TRBV6-6
D: .
size: .
CDR3: CASSYSGPLREKLFF
DNA: TGTGCCAGCAGTTACTCGGGCCCCCTCAGGGAAAAACTGTTTTTT

J: TRBJ2-7
V: TRBV6-5
D: .
size: .
CDR3: CASRGNYEQYF
DNA: TGTGCCAGTCGCGGAAACTACGAGCAGTACTTC

J: TRBJ1-2
V: TRBV28
D: .
size: .
CDR3: CASSTHLGARGANYGYTF
DNA: TGTGCCAGCAGTACCCACCTAGGGGCCCGAGGAGCTAACTATGGCTACACCTTC

J: TRBJ2-5
V: TRBV19
D: TRBD2
size: .
CDR3: CASSIGVGLAGGALRETQYF
DNA: TGTGCCAGTAGTATTGGGGTTGGACTAGCGGGGGGCGCCCTACGGGAGACCCAGTACTTC

J: TRBJ1-1
V: TRBV6-1
D: .
size: few
CDR3: CASSVDNEAFF
DNA: TGTGCCAGCAGTGTGGACAATGAAGCTTTCTTT

J: TRBJ2-7
V: TRBV6-5
D: TRBD1
size: .
CDR3: CASSPDRGEGYEQYF
DNA: TGTGCCAGCAGTCCCGACAGGGGAGAGGGCTACGAGCAGTACTTC

J: TRBJ2-7
V: TRBV25-1
D: TRBD1
size: .
CDR3: CASNAGRGRYEQYF
DNA: TGTGCCAGCAATGCGGGCAGGGGGCGATACGAGCAGTACTTC

J: TRBJ2-3
V: TRBV5-1
D: .
size: .
CDR3: CASSFAGPSTDTQYF
DNA: TGCGCCAGCAGCTTCGCAGGGCCCTCCACAGATACGCAGTATTTT

J: TRBJ2-3
V: TRBV28
D: TRBD2
size: .
CDR3: CASSSSSGRGADTQYF
DNA: TGTGCCAGCAGTTCCTCTAGCGGGAGGGGGGCAGATACGCAGTATTTT

J: TRBJ1-2
V: TRBV13
D: .
size: .
CDR3: CASCYLRGRYTF
DNA: TGTGCCAGCTGTTACCTCAGGGGACGCTACACCTTC

J: TRBJ2-1
V: TRBV7-9
D: TRBD1
size: .
CDR3: CASSGSGTGDNEQFF
DNA: TGTGCCAGCAGCGGATCCGGGACAGGGGACAATGAGCAGTTCTTC

J: TRBJ2-7
V: TRBV5-8
D: TRBD2
size: .
CDR3: CASSLTGTSGSGF
DNA: TGTGCCAGCAGCTTGACGGGAACTAGCGGGAGCGGCTTC

J: TRBJ1-1
V: TRBV7-9
D: TRBD1
size: .
CDR3: CASSFLGQENTEAFF
DNA: TGTGCCAGCAGCTTTCTAGGACAGGAGAACACTGAAGCTTTCTTT

J: TRBJ2-3
V: TRBV6-6
D: TRBD1
size: .
CDR3: CASRTDRGLSDTQYF
DNA: TGTGCCAGCAGAACCGACAGGGGACTGAGCGATACGCAGTATTTT

J: TRBJ1-1
V: TRBV28
D: TRBD1
size: .
CDR3: CASSTWDRATEAFF
DNA: TGTGCCAGCAGTACCTGGGACAGGGCCACTGAAGCTTTCTTT

J: TRBJ1-1
V: TRBV18
D: TRBD1
size: .
CDR3: CASSPGDRGPGWTEAFF
DNA: TGTGCCAGCTCACCTGGGGACAGGGGGCCTGGGTGGACTGAAGCTTTCTTT

J: TRBJ1-4
V: TRBV6-5
D: .
size: .
CDR3: CASSYSEDINEKLFF
DNA: TGTGCCAGCAGTTACTCGGAGGATATTAATGAAAAACTGTTTTTT

J: TRBJ1-2
V: TRBV28
D: .
size: .
CDR3: CASSLTARYGYTF
DNA: TGTGCCAGCAGTCTGACTGCACGCTATGGCTACACCTTC

J: TRBJ1-2
V: TRBV25-1
D: .
size: .
CDR3: CASSVGPIDGYTF
DNA: TGTGCCAGCAGTGTGGGCCCGATCGATGGCTACACCTTC

J: TRBJ1-2
V: TRBV9
D: TRBD1
size: few
CDR3: CASSADGTGRYGYTF
DNA: TGTGCCAGCAGCGCGGATGGGACAGGGAGATATGGCTACACCTTC

J: TRBJ2-7
V: TRBV27
D: TRBD1
size: .
CDR3: CASAPLQGPQYEQYF
DNA: TGTGCCAGCGCCCCTTTACAGGGGCCCCAATACGAGCAGTACTTC

J: TRBJ1-4
V: TRBV5-6
D: .
size: .
CDR3: CASSLKEGIEKLFF
DNA: TGTGCCAGCAGCTTGAAGGAGGGGATTGAAAAACTGTTTTTT

J: TRBJ1-4
V: TRBV7-6
D: .
size: .
CDR3: CASSLLPQKATNEKLFF
DNA: TGTGCCAGCAGCTTACTCCCCCAGAAAGCAACTAATGAAAAACTGTTTTTT

J: TRBJ1-1
V: TRBV5-1
D: .
size: once
CDR3: CASSLGGPTEAFF
DNA: TGCGCCAGCAGCTTAGGAGGGCCCACTGAAGCTTTCTTT